This T cell receptor beta chain stems from a study of T cells in Graves' hyperthyroidism and ophthalmopathy. For the study at large: At initial diagnosis, before any treatment had begun, peripheral blood was obtained.

This clonotype was seen ten or more times. Its antigen is as yet unknown. Broader study findings: Before onset, by a median of approximately 6.8 months, the model predicted ophthalmopathy.

Amplification of TCR beta CDR3 regions used RNA as the template. First-round RT-PCR with HTBI primers amplified the TCR CDR3 region. TCRdb ran MiXCR on the multiplex PCR reads and lists one entry per CDR3 protein. The sample has approximately 710,000 distinct CDR3 sequences, around a sixth seen once. Losses at the gene ends were 3 bases for V and 4 bases for J; bases not matched to a gene: 7. CDR3 length: 16 amino acids. Germline V gene sequence: CDR1 DFQATT, CDR2 SNEGSKA (reference sequence). Orbital computed tomography and thyroid ultrasound, together with serum TRAb and thyroxine and clinical symptoms, were used for diagnoses.

This chain links TRBV20-1 with TRBJ2-5; 14 nucleotides line up with TRBD2. This receptor was obtained from a man aged 45-60 years with Graves' hyperthyroidism. The source material was blood. The CDR3 spells CSARSGLAGGGETQYF. CDR3 nucleotides: TGCAGTGCTAGGAGCGGACTAGCGGGAGGAGGAGAGACCCAGTACTTC.